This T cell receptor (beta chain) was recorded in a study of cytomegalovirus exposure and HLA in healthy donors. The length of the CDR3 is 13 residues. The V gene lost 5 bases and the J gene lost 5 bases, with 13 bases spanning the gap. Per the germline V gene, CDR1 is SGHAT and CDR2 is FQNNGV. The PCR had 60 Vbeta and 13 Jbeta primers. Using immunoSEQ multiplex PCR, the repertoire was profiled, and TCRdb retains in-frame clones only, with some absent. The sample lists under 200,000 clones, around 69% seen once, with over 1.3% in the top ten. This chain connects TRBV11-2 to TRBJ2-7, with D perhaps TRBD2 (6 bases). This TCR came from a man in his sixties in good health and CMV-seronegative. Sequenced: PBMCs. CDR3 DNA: TGTGCCAGCAGCCCCGGACTAAGTCACGAGCAGTACTTC. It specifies CASSPGLSHEQYF.